A single sample is the source of the 11 T cell receptor beta chains below, sequenced in a study of blood T cell repertoires in COVID-19. Sequencing used immunoSEQ multiplex PCR; TCRdb keeps in-frame clones, though not all of them. The sample carries 390,000 or so clones, around 87% recorded once. The sequenced sample was peripheral blood. These receptors all come from a woman aged 25 to 45 with COVID-19, enrolled during active disease.

V and J are TRBV5-1 and TRBJ2-3; 8 bases are shared with TRBD1. After removal of 4 bases from V and 6 bases from J, the junction contained 10 bases not matched to a gene. The CDR3 spans 15 residues. Germline values: CDR1 SGHRS, CDR2 YFSETQ. The CDR3 DNA reads TGCGCCAGCAGCCTGACCGGGACAGGAACCGATACGCAGTATTTT. Its translation is CASSLTGTGTDTQYF.

The J gene is TRBJ2-5, the V gene TRBV4-1, with D tentatively TRBD2 (5 bases). This CDR3 spans 12 amino acids. Germline CDR1 and CDR2: MGHRA and YSYEKL. V was clipped by 0 bases and J by 11 bases, with 10 bases between them. The CDR3 loop reads CASSQDESGQYF. CDR3 DNA: TGCGCCAGCAGCCAAGATGAAAGCGGACAGTACTTC.

V gene TRBV4-1 combines with J gene TRBJ2-5; 7 positions agree with TRBD2. Germline V lookup: CDR1 MGHRA, CDR2 YSYEKL. The CDR3 length is 18 residues. Trimming at V came to 2 bases and at J to 5 bases, leaving 17 bases not matched to a gene. CDR3 region: CASSQNPNPGRAVETQYF. For the CDR3, the DNA is TGCGCCAGCAGCCAAAACCCCAATCCGGGGAGGGCGGTCGAGACCCAGTACTTC.

This clone has a handful of counts. The chain employs TRBV11-2 and TRBJ2-1; weak D call: TRBD1 (5 bases). From germline, CDR1 is SGHAT and CDR2 FQNNGV. Trimming left V 2 bases short and J 0 bases short, with 11 bases between. There are 16 residues in the CDR3. The CDR3 DNA sequence: TGTGCCAGCAGCTTACGCGGAGACAGCTCCTACAATGAGCAGTTCTTC. This encodes CASSLRGDSSYNEQFF. The full variable domain, rest sourced from reference TRBV11-2 and TRBJ2-1, is EAGVAQSPRYKIIEKRQSVAFWCNPISGHATLYWYQQILGQGPKLLIQFQNNGVVDDSQLPKDRFSAERLKGVDSTLKIQPAKLEDSAVYLCASSLRGDSSYNEQFFGPGTRLTVL.

The chain joins TRBV5-4 to TRBJ1-1; 7 nucleotides align to TRBD1. This CDR3 region has 15 residues. The J segment lost 4 bases and the V segment lost 4 bases, leaving 10 bases of the junction unmatched. Germline CDR1 SGHNT, CDR2 YYREEE (reference sequence). The CDR3 coding sequence is TGTGCCAGCAGCCCCAGTCTTGACAGGGTCACTGAAGCTTTCTTT. Its translation: CASSPSLDRVTEAFF.

CDR3 loop: CASSQTGSDEQYF. The CDR3 DNA reads TGCGCCAGCAGCCAGACAGGGTCTGACGAGCAGTACTTC. This rearrangement joins TRBV4-3 to TRBJ2-7; 7 bases map to TRBD1. Losses at the gene ends were 3 bases for V and 5 bases for J; bases not matched to a gene: 4. The CDR3 totals 13 residues. Germline V lookup: CDR1 LGHNA, CDR2 YSLEER.

V and J are TRBV5-1 and TRBJ2-7; 8 nucleotides match TRBD2. Trimming cost V 4 bases and J 4 bases; bases outside gene matches: 10. Germline V CDR1 and CDR2: SGHRS, YFSETQ. The CDR3 is made up of 15 amino acids. CDR3 nucleotides: TGCGCCAGCAGCCTGCAAGCGGGGGCTGGTTACGAGCAGTACTTC. Protein: CASSLQAGAGYEQYF.

The chain is built from TRBV6-5 and TRBJ2-1; 12 positions agree with TRBD2. The germline gives CDR1 MNHEY, CDR2 SVGAGI. The ends lost 1 base at V and 7 bases at J; junction bases unmatched: 2. The CDR3 contains 15 residues. CDR3 bases: TGTGCCAGCAGTTACTGGACTAGCGGGGCGAATGAGCAGTTCTTC. It translates to CASSYWTSGANEQFF.

The chain recombines TRBV5-1 with TRBJ2-5; no clear D. Germline CDR1 is SGHRS and CDR2 is YFSETQ. Trimming stripped 4 bases from V and 4 bases from J, with 17 bases between. CDR3 length: 15 residues. This CDR3 reads CASSPEGPARETQYF. The CDR3 region has the DNA TGCGCCAGCAGCCCGGAAGGCCCAGCTAGAGAGACCCAGTACTTC.

V usage is TRBV19 and J usage is TRBJ1-5, with 11 nucleotides matching TRBD1. Per germline, CDR1 LNHDA and CDR2 SQIVND (reference sequence). The CDR3 is 15 residues long. The trim removed 6 bases at V and 1 base at J, leaving 2 bases unmatched. CDR3 sequence (DNA): TGTGCCAGTAGCAGGGACAGGGGGAGCAATCAGCCCCAGCATTTT. Its translation is CASSRDRGSNQPQHF.

The CDR3 region is CASSWDKNQPQHF. CDR3 DNA sequence: TGTGCCAGCAGTTGGGACAAAAATCAGCCCCAGCATTTT. The V gene is TRBV6-5, the J gene TRBJ1-5; tentative D call: TRBD1 (6 bases). Germline CDR1 and CDR2: MNHEY and SVGAGI. This CDR3 has 13 amino acids. Trimming removed 4 bases at V and 4 bases at J, with 8 bases between.